The rows below give T cell receptor beta chains drawn from one sample of a study of T cells in Graves' hyperthyroidism and ophthalmopathy. TCRdb analysed the multiplex PCR reads with MiXCR anew, one entry per CDR3 protein. Of roughly 420,000 distinct CDR3 sequences detected, 15% to 18% appear once; the ten largest clones hold 13% to 15%. The sample comprised blood. The receptors here all came from a woman between 18 and 29 years old with Graves' hyperthyroidism. The CDR3 runs from the conserved cysteine through the conserved F or W. A D gene is named only where the DNA matches it firmly. Clone size, where shown, is once, few, many, or a class for clones that have expanded.

.	TRBD2	TRBV5-6	TRBJ2-3	18	TGTGCCAGCAGCTGGTTGACTAGCGGGGGGGGCGGCACAGATACGCAGTATTTT	CASSWLTSGGGGTDTQYF
.	.	TRBV6-2/TRBV6-3	TRBJ1-5	18	TGTGCCAGCAGTTACTCGACCGAAGAGACAGGTTTCAATCAGCCCCAGCATTTT	CASSYSTEETGFNQPQHF
few	.	TRBV27	TRBJ2-3	16	TGTGCCAGCAACCTAAATGGAGGGCTGGGCACAGATACGCAGTATTTT	CASNLNGGLGTDTQYF
.	.	TRBV24-1	TRBJ2-2	12	TGTGCCACCAGAAGGGGGAGCGGGGAGCTGTTTTTT	CATRRGSGELFF
many	.	TRBV2	TRBJ2-3	15	TGTGCCAGCAGTGATGGTCACCCTGGCACAGATACGCAGTATTTT	CASSDGHPGTDTQYF
.	TRBD1	TRBV5-1	TRBJ1-2	15	TGCGCCAGCAGCGCAGGACAGGGGTGGATCTATGGCTACACCTTC	CASSAGQGWIYGYTF
many	TRBD1	TRBV12-3/TRBV12-4	TRBJ1-2	15	TGTGCCAGCAGTTTCATTACGGACAGGGGAAATGGCTACACCTTC	CASSFITDRGNGYTF
many	TRBD2	TRBV2	TRBJ2-1	17	TGTGCCAGCGCAGCGAGTCCCAGCGGGGGGGCCTACAATGAGCAGTTCTTC	CASAASPSGGAYNEQFF
many	TRBD2	TRBV7-2	TRBJ2-1	18	TGTGCCAGCAGCTTAGCTGGAGCGGGGGGCCCCGCCTACAATGAGCAGTTCTTC	CASSLAGAGGPAYNEQFF
many	TRBD1	TRBV12-3/TRBV12-4	TRBJ1-5	19	TGTGCCAGCAGTCCGTCGACGACAGGGCCCTCGTATAGCAATCAGCCCCAGCATTTT	CASSPSTTGPSYSNQPQHF
.	.	TRBV14	TRBJ2-1	15	TGTGCCAGCAGCCAAGATTGGGGGGCGGCCAATGAGCAGTTCTTC	CASSQDWGAANEQFF
few	TRBD2	TRBV11-3	TRBJ2-2	14	TGTGCCAGCAGGAGGAGCGGGAGGTCCGGGGAGCTGTTTTTT	CASRRSGRSGELFF
.	.	TRBV9	TRBJ2-3	16	TGTGCCAGCAGCGCACTCCCCGGGTACTCCACAGATACGCAGTATTTT	CASSALPGYSTDTQYF
many	.	TRBV20-1	TRBJ1-1	12	TGCAGTGCTAGAGAATGGCAGAAAGAAGCTTTCTTT	CSAREWQKEAFF
few	.	TRBV5-1	TRBJ2-5	11	TGCGCCAGCGATAATATTGTGACATGGTACTTC	CASDNIVTWYF
many	.	TRBV4-1	TRBJ1-5	17	TGCGCCAGCAGCCAAGGAAATCAGGGTTATAGCAATCAGCCCCAGCATTTT	CASSQGNQGYSNQPQHF
few	.	TRBV10-1	TRBJ2-3	12	TGCGCCAGCAGGGGGGCCGAAGATACGCAGTATTTT	CASRGAEDTQYF
few	.	TRBV3-1	TRBJ2-7	13	TGTGCCAGCAGCCAAGAGTTCTCCTACGAGCAGTACTTC	CASSQEFSYEQYF
many	.	TRBV20-1	TRBJ1-2	14	TGCAGTGCTAGAGTGACCACAGAAATCTATGGCTACACCTTC	CSARVTTEIYGYTF
few	.	TRBV7-9	TRBJ2-7	13	TGTGCCAGCAGCTTAGGGACGGCCGTGGGGCAGTACTTC	CASSLGTAVGQYF
.	.	TRBV3-1	TRBJ2-5	13	TGTGCCAGCAGCCAGCGGCCCCAAGAGACCCAGTACTTC	CASSQRPQETQYF
.	.	TRBV6-1	TRBJ2-3	15	TGTGCCAGCCGCCCTCTGGCGGCCAGCACAGATACGCAGTATTTT	CASRPLAASTDTQYF